This T cell receptor (beta chain) came from a study of T cells in Graves' hyperthyroidism and ophthalmopathy. The wider study: Specimen type is peripheral blood, collected at initial diagnosis prior to any treatment.

The TCR beta CDR3 regions underwent amplification using RNA transcripts as the source. With the HTBI primer set, the TCR CDR3 went through a first round of RT-PCR. TCRdb reprocessed the multiplex PCR reads via MiXCR and lists one record per CDR3 protein. The sample contains nearly 750,000 distinct CDR3 sequences, approximately 40% of which appear only once. When ophthalmopathy did not progress within 18 months, Graves' hyperthyroidism was considered stable. It was around 10 ml of fresh peripheral blood that supplied the PBMCs. The CDR3 loop spans 14 amino acids. The germline V gene encodes CDR1 DFQATT and CDR2 SNEGSKA (reference sequence). With 3 bases removed from V and 6 bases from J, the gap between germline ends came to 17 bases. At least ten counts were recorded for this clonotype.

This TCR derives from a woman in her forties with Graves' hyperthyroidism. Sequenced input: blood. This sequence joins TRBV20-1 and TRBJ2-5; perhaps TRBD1 as D (6 bases). CDR3 loop: CSASYPPGQQTQYF. CDR3 in DNA: TGCAGTGCTAGTTACCCGCCGGGACAACAGACCCAGTACTTC.